This entry lists 22 T cell receptor beta chains sequenced from one sample in a study of blood T cells in healthy people across ages (dated by TCRdb to about 2015). Library method: 5' RACE. TCRdb records Illumina HiSeq 2500 as the sequencer. A second about 7 to 11 cycle PCR used a sample-barcoded 5' primer and a J-beta primer mix. TCRdb reprocessing: public reads trimmed at Q25 with fastp, clones called with MiXCR, in-frame beta chains kept. Entries that share a CDR3 protein sequence are merged under the most common genes and DNA. This sample lists about 930,000 distinct CDR3 sequences; almost 30% were detected once. The ten most abundant clones make up roughly 10% of the sample. These data were also filed under a second study, of T cells of mothers and their children.

Material for sequencing was blood. These receptors all stem from a woman aged 40 to 50 in good health.

In this sample, this clonotype turned up many times. The J gene is TRBJ2-3, the V gene TRBV7-2; 8 bases agree with TRBD2. Trimming took 8 bases from V and 3 from J; bases not matched to a gene: 7. The CDR3 length is 14 residues. Germline loops: CDR1 SGHTA, CDR2 FQGNSA. The DNA of the CDR3 is TGTGCCAGCCGCCAGGGCGGGGGGACAGATACGCAGTATTTT. Protein product: CASRQGGGTDTQYF. The variable domain in full, completed from reference TRBV7-2 and TRBJ2-3, reads GAGVSQSPSNKVTEKGKDVELRCDPISGHTALYWYRQSLGQGLEFLIYFQGNSAPDKSGLPSDRFSAERTGGSVSTLTIQRTQQEDSAVYLCASRQGGGTDTQYFGPGTRLTVL.

Concerning this clonotype itself: A read error may account for a junction end that differs from germline. The rearrangement links TRBV7-7 to TRBJ2-5; D is ambiguous. Looked up from germline, CDR1 is SSHAT and CDR2 is FNYEAQ (reference sequence). There are 14 residues in the CDR3. The CDR3, as DNA: TGTGCTAGCAGCTTAGTCGACTGGGAAGAGACCCAGTACTTC. Translating gives CASSLVDWEETQYF.

In this sample, this clonotype turned up a few times. The chain joins TRBV10-3 to TRBJ1-2, with D hard to call. Trimming took off 0 bases at V and 2 bases at J, with 7 bases between the two ends. Germline CDR1 and CDR2: ENHRY and SYGVKD. The CDR3 runs 14 residues. This chain's CDR3 is CAISESGINYGYTF. CDR3 bases: TGTGCCATCAGTGAGTCTGGGATAAACTATGGCTACACCTTC.

The chain links TRBV7-9 to TRBJ1-2, with a weak D call TRBD1 (6 bases). The CDR3 runs to 15 residues. Germline V lookup: CDR1 SEHNR, CDR2 FQNEAQ (reference sequence). V gave up 5 bases and J gave up 4 bases, with 17 bases separating them. CDR3 coding DNA: TGTGCCAGCAGCCCGATAAACAGGGTTGGCTATGGCTACACCTTC. Translating it yields CASSPINRVGYGYTF.

The V and J genes are TRBV7-3 and TRBJ2-3, with unresolved D. Germline values: CDR1 SGHTA, CDR2 FQGTGA. There are 16 residues in the CDR3. V lost 2 bases, J lost 4 bases, and 16 bases lay in between. In DNA form, the CDR3 reads TGTGCCAGCAGCTTACTTGGGTCGGCGGCAGCAGATACGCAGTATTTT. Translating gives CASSLLGSAAADTQYF.

The V call is TRBV6-2 or TRBV6-3, the J call TRBJ2-2; TRBD2 is a possible D gene (6 bases). The germline gives CDR1 MNHEY, CDR2 SVGEGT. This CDR3 is built from 17 residues. The V and J ends lost 2 bases and 5 bases respectively, with 18 bases between them. The CDR3 loop reads CASSYEPGGIVTGELFF. CDR3 DNA sequence: TGTGCCAGCAGTTACGAGCCCGGGGGAATTGTTACCGGGGAGCTGTTTTTT.

There are a few counts of this clonotype. The V call is TRBV19, the J call TRBJ2-4; 7 bases map to TRBD2. The J call may be wrong; the DNA end is better matched by TRBJ2-7. The length of the CDR3 is 13 residues. Germline V lookup: CDR1 LNHDA, CDR2 SQIVND (reference sequence). The CDR3 protein is CASTETSFGEQYF. CDR3 bases: TGTGCCAGTACCGAGACTAGCTTCGGCGAGCAGTACTTC.

With respect to this clonotype: The junction differs from germline at one of its ends, possibly a read error. This sequence joins TRBV2 and TRBJ2-5; no firm D call. The CDR3 is 11 amino acids. Germline V lookup: CDR1 SNHLY, CDR2 FYNNEI. The CDR3 sequence is CASRLQEAQYF. The CDR3 DNA is TGTGCCAGCAGGTTACAAGAGGCCCAGTACTTC.

As for this clonotype: A much larger clone differs by one base, so this may be a read error. The chain uses TRBV6-6 and TRBJ2-7; D is uncertain. The CDR3 is made up of 14 amino acids. Trimming cost V 0 bases and J 3 bases, with 9 bases left between them. CDR1 is MNHNY and CDR2 is SVGAGI in the germline V gene (reference sequence). This chain's CDR3 is CASSYSKYRYEQYF. The CDR3, as DNA: TGTGCCAGCAGTTACTCTAAGTACCGCTACGAGCAGTACTTC.

This clonotype was seen a few times. V usage is TRBV4-1 and J usage is TRBJ2-3; 7 nucleotides line up with TRBD2. Germline V CDR1 and CDR2: MGHRA, YSYEKL. Germline trimming cut 1 base from V and 1 base from J; bases unmatched to any gene: 17. The CDR3 is made up of 20 amino acids. The DNA for the CDR3 is TGCGCCAGCAGCCAAGCACCCGTAACTTATCGGGGGGATCGCACAGATACGCAGTATTTT. Translation: CASSQAPVTYRGDRTDTQYF.

This clonotype was seen at least ten times. The rearrangement links TRBV28 to TRBJ2-1, with 12 nucleotides matching TRBD1. The CDR3 runs 14 residues. V lost 6 bases, J lost 9 bases, and 6 bases stayed unmatched. The germline CDR1 and CDR2 sequences are MDHEN and SYDVKM. For the CDR3, the DNA is TGTGCCAGCAGACCGGGACAGGGGGCTGGTGAGCAGTTCTTC. It yields the protein CASRPGQGAGEQFF. The whole variable domain, filled in from reference TRBV28 and TRBJ2-1, reads DVKVTQSSRYLVKRTGEKVFLECVQDMDHENMFWYRQDPGLGLRLIYFSYDVKMKEKGDIPEGYSVSREKKERFSLILESASTNQTSMYLCASRPGQGAGEQFFGPGTRLTVL.

In its sample, this clonotype was seen many times. This sequence joins TRBV5-1 and TRBJ2-3, with D possibly matching TRBD1 (5 bases). The CDR3 consists of 14 residues. V gave up 4 bases and J gave up 1 base, with 10 bases separating them. The germline V gene has CDR1 SGHRS and CDR2 YFSETQ. The CDR3 spells CASSSRGGTDTQYF. The CDR3 DNA follows: TGCGCCAGCAGCAGTAGGGGTGGCACAGATACGCAGTATTTT.

This clonotype has only a few counts. The chain joins TRBV7-3 to TRBJ1-1; D unclear. V lost 2 bases to trimming and J lost 2 bases, with 9 bases between them. The CDR3 has 14 residues. Germline V gives CDR1 SGHTA, CDR2 FQGTGA. For the CDR3, the DNA is TGTGCCAGCAGCTTAGGCGGAATAAACACTGAAGCTTTCTTT. Protein: CASSLGGINTEAFF.

The chain has TRBV7-9 and TRBJ2-7; 10 bases line up with TRBD1. The CDR3 contains 18 residues. The V gene end was trimmed by 5 bases and the J gene end by 3 bases; junction bases not matched to a gene: 16. The V gene's germline CDR1 is SEHNR and CDR2 FQNEAQ (reference sequence). The CDR3 DNA reads as TGTGCCAGCAGCGGGAAGGCCCCGGCGGGACAGGGGCTCTACGAGCAGTACTTC. Encoded protein: CASSGKAPAGQGLYEQYF.

This clonotype appeared many times. V and J are TRBV10-1 and TRBJ2-7, with D maybe TRBD1 (6 bases). This CDR3 has 13 residues. V shed 10 bases and J shed 2 bases, with 15 bases lying between them. Germline V gene data show CDR1 as WNHNN and CDR2 as SYGVQD (reference sequence). The CDR3 nucleotides are TGCGCCATCAACAGGGATAGCCCCTACGAGCAGTACTTC. It translates to CAINRDSPYEQYF.

The table lists this clonotype with a few counts. The rearrangement links TRBV2 to TRBJ2-3; 8 bases agree with TRBD2. This CDR3 is 14 amino acids long. Germline V CDR1 and CDR2: SNHLY, FYNNEI. J was trimmed by 0 bases and V by 6 bases; bases with no gene match: 2. CDR3 nucleotide sequence: TGTGCCAGCAGCGGGACTAGTAGCACAGATACGCAGTATTTT. Translation: CASSGTSSTDTQYF.

This clonotype was seen more than once but under ten times. The V gene is TRBV20-1, the J gene TRBJ2-1, with D possibly being TRBD1 or TRBD2 (6 bases each). V lost 3 bases and J lost 10, with 22 bases in between. The CDR3 totals 15 residues. Germline V CDR1 and CDR2: DFQATT, SNEGSKA (reference sequence). The CDR3 sequence: CSASPQRGVHYEQFF. As DNA, the CDR3 is TGCAGTGCTAGCCCCCAGAGGGGGGTCCACTACGAGCAGTTCTTC.

In this sample, this clonotype turned up a few times. The rearrangement links TRBV7-2 to TRBJ2-7; the D is unclear. V was trimmed by 1 base and J by 0 bases, leaving 10 bases between them. Germline V gene sequence: CDR1 SGHTA, CDR2 FQGNSA. The CDR3 sequence is 15 residues long. The CDR3 DNA reads as TGTGCCAGCAGCTTAGGTATCCTAGACTCCTACGAGCAGTACTTC. This encodes CASSLGILDSYEQYF.

This clonotype was found a few times. The V and J genes are TRBV24-1 and TRBJ2-7; TRBD1 might be the D (6 bases). The CDR3 covers 14 residues. Per germline, CDR1 KGHDR and CDR2 SFDVKD. The V end was cut by 3 bases, the J end by 2 bases, with 10 bases between. DNA for the CDR3: TGTGCCACCAGTGATGGGGGCAGAGCCTACGAGCAGTACTTC. Translation: CATSDGGRAYEQYF.

The chain links TRBV7-2 to TRBJ2-3; 9 nucleotides align to TRBD2. The CDR3 has 15 residues. Looked up from germline, CDR1 is SGHTA and CDR2 is FQGNSA. Trimming cost V 1 base and J 8 bases; bases outside gene matches: 7. This CDR3 reads CASSLVSGGIRTQYF. Here the CDR3 DNA reads TGTGCCAGCAGCTTAGTTAGCGGGGGCATTCGTACGCAGTATTTT.

The sample holds a few counts of this clonotype. The chain is built from TRBV12-3 or TRBV12-4 and TRBJ2-5; 12 bases line up with TRBD2. The CDR3 sequence is 15 residues long. V lost 7 bases, J lost 1 base, and 4 bases stayed unmatched. The CDR3: CASKRLAGAQETQYF. The CDR3 region has the DNA TGTGCCAGCAAACGACTAGCGGGGGCCCAAGAGACCCAGTACTTC.

This clonotype was observed at least ten times. V is TRBV7-6 and J is TRBJ1-2; 9 positions match TRBD1. Germline V gene sequence: CDR1 SGHVS, CDR2 FNYEAQ. There are 14 residues in the CDR3. The V and J ends lost 5 bases and 10 bases, in that order; junction bases with no gene match: 11. CDR3 coding DNA: TGTGCCAGCAGCCCGGGGACAGGGATTCCGAACTACACCTTC. Translating gives CASSPGTGIPNYTF.